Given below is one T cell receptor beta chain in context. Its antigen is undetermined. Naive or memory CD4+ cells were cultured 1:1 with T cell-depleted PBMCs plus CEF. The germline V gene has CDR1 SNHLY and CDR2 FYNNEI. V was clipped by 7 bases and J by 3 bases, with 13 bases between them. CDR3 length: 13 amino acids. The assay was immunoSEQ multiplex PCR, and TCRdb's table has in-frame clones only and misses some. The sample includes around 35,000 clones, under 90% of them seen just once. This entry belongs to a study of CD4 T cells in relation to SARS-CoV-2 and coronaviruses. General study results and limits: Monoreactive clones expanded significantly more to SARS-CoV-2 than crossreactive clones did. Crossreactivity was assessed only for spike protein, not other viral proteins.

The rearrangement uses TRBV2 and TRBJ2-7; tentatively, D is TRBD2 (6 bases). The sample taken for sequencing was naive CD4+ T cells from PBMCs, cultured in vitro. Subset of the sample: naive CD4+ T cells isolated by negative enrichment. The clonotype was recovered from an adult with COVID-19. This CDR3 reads CASNPTSLYEQYF. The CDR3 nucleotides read TGTGCCAGCAACCCGACTAGTCTCTACGAGCAGTACTTC.